This TCR beta chain appears in the sequencing data of a study of T-cell reconstitution after alpha-beta-depleted transplantation in children. Study results and caveats: By about two months after transplant, alpha-beta T cells reportedly arose from several hundred graft clones that had expanded.

For TCRbeta, the library was prepared with unique molecular identifiers. Each CDR3 protein gets one entry after TCRdb re-called the PCR reads with MiXCR. This sample has 540,000 or so distinct CDR3 sequences; 20% to 25% occur once, and the top ten carry roughly 15%. Trimming pared 1 base from V and 7 bases from J, leaving 13 bases between. Germline values: CDR1 MNHEY, CDR2 SVGAGI. CDR3 length: 15 amino acids. The table lists this clonotype with many counts. Its antigen is still unknown. This chain links TRBV6-5 with TRBJ1-4; D may be TRBD1 (5 bases). Sequencing used PBMCs, mostly from graft donor cells, obtained 360 days after TCRalphabeta/CD19-depleted stem cell transplant. The receptor's source is a boy younger than two who had a stem cell transplant for acute myeloid leukemia, so the T cells may come from the graft donor. The CDR3 DNA follows: TGTGCCAGCAGTTACTTCCCGGGGCTGAGTGAAAAACTGTTTTTT. This translates into CASSYFPGLSEKLFF.